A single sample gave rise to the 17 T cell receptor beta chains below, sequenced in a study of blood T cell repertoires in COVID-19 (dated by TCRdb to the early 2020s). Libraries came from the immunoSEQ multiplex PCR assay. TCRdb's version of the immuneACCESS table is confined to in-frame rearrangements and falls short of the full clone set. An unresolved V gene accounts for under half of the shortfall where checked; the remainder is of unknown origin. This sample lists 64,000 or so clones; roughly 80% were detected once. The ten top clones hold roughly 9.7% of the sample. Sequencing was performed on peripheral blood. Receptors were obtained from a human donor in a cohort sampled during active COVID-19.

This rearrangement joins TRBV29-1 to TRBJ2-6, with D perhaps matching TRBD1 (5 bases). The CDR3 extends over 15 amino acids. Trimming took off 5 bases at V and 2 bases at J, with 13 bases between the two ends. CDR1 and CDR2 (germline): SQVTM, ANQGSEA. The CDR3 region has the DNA TGCAGCGTTCATTCAGGGTTGGCTGGGGCCAACGTCCTGACTTTC. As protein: CSVHSGLAGANVLTF.

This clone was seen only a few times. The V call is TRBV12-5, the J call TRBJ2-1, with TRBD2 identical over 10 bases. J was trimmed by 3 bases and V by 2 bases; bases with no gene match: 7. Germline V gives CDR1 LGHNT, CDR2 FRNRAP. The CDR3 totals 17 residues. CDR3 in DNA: TGTGCTAGTGGTTTGCTACCCTCTAGCGGGAGCTACAATGAGCAGTTCTTC. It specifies CASGLLPSSGSYNEQFF.

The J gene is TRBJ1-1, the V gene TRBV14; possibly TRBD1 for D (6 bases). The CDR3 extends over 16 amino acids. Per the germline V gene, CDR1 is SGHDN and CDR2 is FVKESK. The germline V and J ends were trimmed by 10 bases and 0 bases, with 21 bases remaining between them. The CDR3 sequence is CATHPLGGRMNTEAFF. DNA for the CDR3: TGTGCCACCCACCCCCTTGGGGGCAGGATGAACACTGAAGCTTTCTTT.

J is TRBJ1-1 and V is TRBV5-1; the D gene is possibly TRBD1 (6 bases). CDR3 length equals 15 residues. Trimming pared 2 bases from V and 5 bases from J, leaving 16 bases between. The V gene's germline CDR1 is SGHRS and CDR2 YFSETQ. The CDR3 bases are TGCGCCAGCAGCTTCTCGGGGGGCGCGGGAACTGAAGCTTTCTTT. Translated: CASSFSGGAGTEAFF.

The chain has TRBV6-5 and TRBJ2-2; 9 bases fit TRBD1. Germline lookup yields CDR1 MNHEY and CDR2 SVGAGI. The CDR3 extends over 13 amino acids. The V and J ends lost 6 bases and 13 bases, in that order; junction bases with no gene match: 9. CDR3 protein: CASSETGGGRLFF. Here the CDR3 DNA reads TGTGCCAGCAGCGAGACAGGGGGGGGGCGGCTGTTTTTT.

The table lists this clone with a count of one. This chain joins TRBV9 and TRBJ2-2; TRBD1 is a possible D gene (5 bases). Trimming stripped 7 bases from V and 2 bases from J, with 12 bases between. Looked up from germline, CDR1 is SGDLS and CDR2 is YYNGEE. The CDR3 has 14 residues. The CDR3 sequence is CASADRLNTGELFF. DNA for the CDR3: TGTGCCAGCGCAGACAGACTCAACACCGGGGAGCTGTTTTTT.

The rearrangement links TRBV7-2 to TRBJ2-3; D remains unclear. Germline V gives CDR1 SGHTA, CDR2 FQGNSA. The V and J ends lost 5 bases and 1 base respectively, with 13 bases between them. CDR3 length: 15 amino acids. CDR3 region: CASSRDPAGTDTQYF. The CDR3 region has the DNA TGTGCCAGCAGCCGTGACCCCGCGGGCACAGATACGCAGTATTTT.

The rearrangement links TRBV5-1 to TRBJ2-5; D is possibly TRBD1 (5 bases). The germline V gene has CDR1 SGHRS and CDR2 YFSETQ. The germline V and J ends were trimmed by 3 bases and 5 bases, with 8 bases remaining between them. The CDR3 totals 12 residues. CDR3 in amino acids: CASSYSGETQYF. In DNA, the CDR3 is TGCGCCAGCAGCTATTCAGGGGAGACCCAGTACTTC.

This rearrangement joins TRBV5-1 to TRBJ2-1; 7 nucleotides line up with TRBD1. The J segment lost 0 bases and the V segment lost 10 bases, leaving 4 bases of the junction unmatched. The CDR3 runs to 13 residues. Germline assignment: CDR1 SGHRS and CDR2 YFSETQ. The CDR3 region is CASRDSSYNEQFF. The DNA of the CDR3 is TGCGCCTCCCGGGACAGCTCCTACAATGAGCAGTTCTTC. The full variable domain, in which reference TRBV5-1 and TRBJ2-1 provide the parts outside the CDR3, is KAGVTQTPRYLIKTRGQQVTLSCSPISGHRSVSWYQQTPGQGLQFLFEYFSETQRNKGNFPGRFSGRQFSNSRSEMNVSTLELGDSALYLCASRDSSYNEQFFGPGTRLTVL.

The DNA for the CDR3 is TGTGCCAGCAGCTGGGACCGGGACAGGGTTTCCTCTGGGGCCAACGTCCTGACTTTC. Translation: CASSWDRDRVSSGANVLTF. The gene calls are TRBV7-9 and TRBJ2-6; 9 bases fit TRBD1. CDR3 length equals 19 residues. Per germline, CDR1 SEHNR and CDR2 FQNEAQ (reference sequence). V was clipped by 4 bases and J by 0 bases; unmatched bases: 10.

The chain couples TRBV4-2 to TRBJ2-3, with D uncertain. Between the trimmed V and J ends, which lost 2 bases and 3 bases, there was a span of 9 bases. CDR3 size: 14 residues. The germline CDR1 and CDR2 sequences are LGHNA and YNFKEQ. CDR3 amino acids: CASSQLRGTDTQYF. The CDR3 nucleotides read TGTGCCAGCAGCCAATTAAGAGGAACAGATACGCAGTATTTT.

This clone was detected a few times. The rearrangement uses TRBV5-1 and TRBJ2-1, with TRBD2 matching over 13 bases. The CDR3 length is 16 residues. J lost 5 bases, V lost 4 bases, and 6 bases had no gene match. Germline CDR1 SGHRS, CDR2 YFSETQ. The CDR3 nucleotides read TGCGCCAGCAGCGGACCGGGACTAGCGGGACACAATGAGCAGTTCTTC. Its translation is CASSGPGLAGHNEQFF.

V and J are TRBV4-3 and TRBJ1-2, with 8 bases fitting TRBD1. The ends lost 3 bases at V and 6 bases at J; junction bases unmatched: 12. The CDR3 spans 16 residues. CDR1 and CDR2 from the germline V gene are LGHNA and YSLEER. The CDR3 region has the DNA TGCGCCAGCAGCCACCTATCCTCGGACAGGGTTAATGGCTACACCTTC. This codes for CASSHLSSDRVNGYTF.

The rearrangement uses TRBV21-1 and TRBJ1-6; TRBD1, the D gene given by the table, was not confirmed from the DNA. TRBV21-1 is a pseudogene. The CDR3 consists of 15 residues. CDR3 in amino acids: CASSKKDRENSPLHF. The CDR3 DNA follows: TGTGCCAGCAGCAAAAAGGACAGGGAAAATTCACCCCTCCACTTT.

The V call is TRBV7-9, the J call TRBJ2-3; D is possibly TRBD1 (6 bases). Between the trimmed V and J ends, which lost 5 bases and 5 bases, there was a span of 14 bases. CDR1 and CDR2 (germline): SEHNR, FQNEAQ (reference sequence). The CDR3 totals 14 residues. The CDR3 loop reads CASSQRQDRDTQYF. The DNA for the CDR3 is TGTGCCAGCAGCCAACGACAGGACAGAGATACGCAGTATTTT.

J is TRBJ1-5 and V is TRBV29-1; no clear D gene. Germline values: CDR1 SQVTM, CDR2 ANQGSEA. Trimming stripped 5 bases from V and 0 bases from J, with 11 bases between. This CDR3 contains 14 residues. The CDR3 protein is CSVCNLYSNQPQHF. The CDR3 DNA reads TGCAGCGTTTGTAACCTCTATAGCAATCAGCCCCAGCATTTT. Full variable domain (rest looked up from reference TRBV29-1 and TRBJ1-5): SAVISQKPSRDICQRGTSLTIQCQVDSQVTMMFWYRQQPGQSLTLIATANQGSEATYESGFVIDKFPISRPNLTFSTLTVSNMSPEDSSIYLCSVCNLYSNQPQHFGDGTRLSIL.

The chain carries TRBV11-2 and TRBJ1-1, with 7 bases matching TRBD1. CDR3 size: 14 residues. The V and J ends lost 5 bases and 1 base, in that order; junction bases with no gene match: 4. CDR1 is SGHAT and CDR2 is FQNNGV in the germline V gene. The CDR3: CASSLRTGNTEAFF. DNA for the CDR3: TGTGCCAGCAGCCTCAGGACAGGGAACACTGAAGCTTTCTTT.